A single TCR beta chain is shown here with its context. What it binds is unknown. The data were obtained in a study of cytomegalovirus exposure and HLA in healthy donors. Study in general: Within an early data release were roughly 83 million unique TCRs drawn from HLA-typed donors.

This CDR3 comprises 14 residues. V was trimmed by 6 bases and J by 4 bases, leaving 14 bases between them. Germline V CDR1 and CDR2: SNHLY, FYNNEI. Findings of the study overall: Three chains linked to CMV were shown in vitro to be specific for CMV antigens.

PCR amplification relied on 60 Vbeta primers (plus 13 Jbeta primers). Sequencing was performed with immunoSEQ multiplex PCR; in TCRdb, only in-frame clones are kept and a portion is missing. The sample shows 100,000 to 150,000 clones, 75% to 85% of them seen only once. Sequenced input: PBMCs. The chain uses TRBV2 and TRBJ2-3; no clear D. This clonotype was sampled from a girl aged 2-10 years in good health and CMV-seronegative. The CDR3 spells CASRFHQTSDTQYF. The CDR3 DNA reads TGTGCCAGCAGATTCCATCAAACATCAGATACGCAGTATTTT. Full variable domain (outside the CDR3, taken from reference TRBV2 and TRBJ2-3): EPEVTQTPSHQVTQMGQEVILRCVPISNHLYFYWYRQILGQKVEFLVSFYNNEISEKSEIFDDQFSVERPDGSNFTLKIRSTKLEDSAMYFCASRFHQTSDTQYFGPGTRLTVL.